The following is a T cell receptor (beta chain) sequence with its context. What it binds is not known. Germline V gene lookup returns CDR1 SGDLS and CDR2 YYNGEE. The CDR3 runs 15 residues. V was clipped by 4 bases and J by 3 bases, with 14 bases between them. This record comes from a study of cytomegalovirus exposure and HLA in healthy donors. The study's findings and limits: The classifier, whose performance was assessed in both the original and validation cohorts, reportedly diagnosed cytomegalovirus status with high specificity and sensitivity. Many donors carried some public TCRs, although rarity characterized most TCR sequences.

TCRdb's table, derived via immunoSEQ multiplex PCR, lists solely in-frame clones and lacks some. Seen here are about 110,000 clones, over 85% observed once, and the top ten hold 1.5% to 2%. This TCR was recovered from a woman in her late teens or twenties in good health and CMV-seronegative. This chain connects TRBV9 to TRBJ2-1; no clear D. Sequencing was performed on PBMCs. The CDR3 reads CASSLNNILYNEQFF. The CDR3 nucleotides read TGTGCCAGCAGCCTTAATAACATCCTCTACAATGAGCAGTTCTTC.